The present entry profiles one TCR beta chain with its context. What it binds is not known. The source of the sample is a study of cytomegalovirus exposure and HLA in healthy donors. This PCR relied on a set of 60 Vbeta primers and 13 Jbeta primers. Using immunoSEQ multiplex PCR, the repertoire was profiled, and TCRdb retains in-frame clones only, with some absent. The sample contains nearly 100,000 clones, approximately 79% of which appear only once. Trimming removed 4 bases from V and 5 bases from J, with 19 bases in between. Germline V gene sequence: CDR1 GTSNPN, CDR2 SVGIG (reference sequence). This CDR3 comprises 15 residues. Study outcomes and limitations: Prior analysis indicated that the majority of TCR beta V segments exhibited productivity approximately 87% or approximately 30% of the time. There was a cluster of highly shared sequence variants that was likely a sequencing artifact.

The sample was PBMCs. This chain connects TRBV30 to TRBJ2-3, with D maybe TRBD1 (5 bases). The sequence came from a woman aged 60-75 years in good health and CMV-seropositive. The CDR3 reads CAWIMGLGIGDTQYF. For the CDR3, the DNA is TGTGCCTGGATTATGGGGCTAGGGATAGGAGATACGCAGTATTTT.